This T cell receptor (beta chain) was captured in a study of vaccination and CD4 T cells after COVID-19. Study-wide background: Post-vaccine specimens were obtained a median about 69 days after dose two (range 14 to 241).

The V and J ends lost 5 bases and 5 bases respectively, with 27 bases between them. The CDR3 runs 18 residues. Germline loops: CDR1 MNHEY, CDR2 SVGEGT. The study sequenced cultured CD4+ T cell DNA using the Oncomine TCR Beta short-read assay. Via MiXCR, TCRdb re-called the PCR reads, giving one row per CDR3 protein. The sample holds 8,500 to 10,000 distinct CDR3 sequences, 45% to 60% seen once. This clonotype was seen only a few times. Its antigen is not identified. Treatment defined: approximately nine-day PBMC culture with coronavirus spike peptide pools or control peptides (ViraFEST assay). Input material: CD4+ T cells from blood, cultured in vitro. This clonotype was obtained from a human donor who had recovered from COVID-19. V and J are TRBV6-2 or TRBV6-3 and TRBJ1-2, with a possible D match to TRBD1 (5 bases). CDR3 in DNA: TGTGCCAGCAGTCGGTTAAGGGACTCGTTCGGGGCAAGGTATGGCTACACCTTC. Protein product: CASSRLRDSFGARYGYTF.